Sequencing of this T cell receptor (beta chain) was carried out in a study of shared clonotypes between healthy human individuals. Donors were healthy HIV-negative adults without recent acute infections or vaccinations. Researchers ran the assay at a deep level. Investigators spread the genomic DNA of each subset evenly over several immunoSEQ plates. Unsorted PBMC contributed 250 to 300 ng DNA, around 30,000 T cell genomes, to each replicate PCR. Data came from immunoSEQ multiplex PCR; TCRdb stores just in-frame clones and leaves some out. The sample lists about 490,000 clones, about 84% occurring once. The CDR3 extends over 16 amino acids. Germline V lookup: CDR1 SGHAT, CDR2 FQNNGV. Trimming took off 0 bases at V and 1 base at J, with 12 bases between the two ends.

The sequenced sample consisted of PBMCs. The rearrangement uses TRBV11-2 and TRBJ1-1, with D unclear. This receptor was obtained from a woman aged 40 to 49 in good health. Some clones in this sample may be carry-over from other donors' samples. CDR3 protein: CASSLDRHTRNTEAFF. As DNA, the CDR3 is TGTGCCAGCAGCTTAGACCGACATACGCGGAACACTGAAGCTTTCTTT.